This T cell receptor beta chain derives from a study of molecular identifiers for immune sequencing clone quantification. In this sample, this clonotype turned up many times. Trimming removed 0 bases from V and 2 bases from J, with 12 bases in between. This CDR3 has 15 residues. Germline CDR1 reads DFQATT; CDR2 reads SNEGSKA (reference sequence). TCRdb re-called the PCR reads through MiXCR, storing one row per CDR3 protein. The sample consists of under 800,000 distinct CDR3 sequences, approximately 24% of them appearing once. This clonotype was obtained from a human donor in good health. Some libraries in this study had Jurkat cell RNA spiked in. The sequenced sample consisted of naive CD8+ T cells from blood, with Jurkat cell RNA spiked in. Subset in this sample: FACS-sorted CD8+CD4-CCR7+CD45RA+ naive T cells. The chain links TRBV20-1 to TRBJ2-3; D uncertain. CDR3 protein: CSARDLYRDTDTQYF. The CDR3 DNA sequence: TGCAGTGCTAGAGATCTGTACCGAGACACAGATACGCAGTATTTT.